This T cell receptor (beta chain) was captured by sequencing in a study of vaccination and CD4 T cells after COVID-19. Across the whole study: Convalescent donors were composed of six males and four females, of whom two were Hispanic.

Turning to this clonotype: Its antigen is unidentified.

The CDR3 spans 14 residues. The germline V gene encodes CDR1 SEHNR and CDR2 FQNEAQ (reference sequence). Oncomine TCR Beta short-read sequencing was applied to DNA from cultured CD4+ T cells. After culture, CD4+ T cells served as the source for genomic DNA extraction. Via MiXCR, TCRdb re-called the PCR reads, giving one row per CDR3 protein. The sample includes roughly 7,400 distinct CDR3 sequences, roughly half of them seen just once. Treatment in this sample: approximately 11-day PBMC culture with coronavirus spike peptide pools or control peptides (ViraFEST assay). Once peptide pools had expanded antigen-specific T cells, ViraFEST sequenced TCRs.

Sequenced sample: CD4+ T cells from blood, cultured in vitro. The chain combines TRBV7-9 with TRBJ2-1, with D possibly matching TRBD2 (5 bases). The J call is uncertain, as TRBJ2-7 better fits the DNA end. This receptor was taken from a human donor who had recovered from COVID-19. CDR3 amino acids: CASSQPRDSYEQYF. The CDR3 DNA reads TGTGCCAGCAGCCAACCGAGGGACTCCTACGAGCAGTACTTC.